These 15 T cell receptor beta chains came from one sample sequenced in a study of T cell responses to AZD1222 COVID-19 vaccine. Data came from immunoSEQ multiplex PCR; TCRdb stores just in-frame clones and leaves some out. The sample records roughly 100,000 clones, 88% being singletons. The sample here was peripheral blood, taken 28 days after the second AZD1222 dose. The receptors here all came from an adult who received the AZD1222 COVID-19 vaccine.

The chain carries TRBV19 and TRBJ1-5; TRBD1 matches 10 bases. Trimming removed 5 bases from V and 2 bases from J; junction bases left unmatched: 9. From germline, CDR1 is LNHDA and CDR2 SQIVND (reference sequence). This CDR3 has 17 residues. CDR3 in amino acids: CASSHRQGARGNQPQHF. The CDR3 DNA reads as TGTGCCAGTAGTCACCGACAGGGGGCGCGGGGCAATCAGCCCCAGCATTTT.

The chain employs TRBV6-5 and TRBJ2-7; 11 nucleotides agree with TRBD1. There are 14 residues in the CDR3. V dropped 7 bases and J dropped 7; count of bases not matched to a gene: 9. Germline values: CDR1 MNHEY, CDR2 SVGAGI. The DNA of the CDR3 is TGTGCCAGCACCATAGGACAGGGGGCGGTTGAGCAGTACTTC. It yields the protein CASTIGQGAVEQYF.

The V gene is TRBV3-1 (or the pseudogene TRBV3-2), the J gene TRBJ2-7, with D hard to call. Trimming removed 1 base at V and 4 bases at J, with 11 bases between. The CDR3 has 14 residues. The V gene's germline CDR1 is LGHDT and CDR2 YNNKEL (reference sequence). CDR3 sequence (DNA): TGTGCCAGCAGCCAAGCTTTACCGCCTTACGAGCAGTACTTC. As protein: CASSQALPPYEQYF.

The rearrangement uses TRBV30 and TRBJ1-1, with 12 bases identical to TRBD1. The CDR3 loop spans 14 amino acids. V shed 3 bases, J shed 10 bases, and the junction held 9 bases outside the gene matches. Germline V gene sequence: CDR1 GTSNPN, CDR2 SVGIG (reference sequence). For the CDR3, the DNA is TGTGCCTGGAGGGGACAGGGGGCTACATGGGGAGCTTTCTTT. Amino acids: CAWRGQGATWGAFF.

For the CDR3, the DNA is TGTGCCAGCAGCCAAGTGGGGGCCGAGGGGGAAAAACTGTTTTTT. Residues: CASSQVGAEGEKLFF. V gene TRBV28 combines with J gene TRBJ1-4; D is perhaps TRBD1 (6 bases). The CDR3 runs 15 residues. CDR1 and CDR2 (germline): MDHEN, SYDVKM. Trimming left V 6 bases short and J 8 bases short, with 19 bases between.

V gene TRBV2 combines with J gene TRBJ2-5; possibly TRBD1 or TRBD2 for D (6 bases each). The V and J ends lost 8 bases and 0 bases respectively, with 10 bases between them. In germline, CDR1 is SNHLY, CDR2 FYNNEI. CDR3 length: 13 residues. This CDR3 reads CASQGRHQETQYF. Written as DNA, the CDR3 is TGTGCCAGCCAGGGGAGGCACCAAGAGACCCAGTACTTC. The variable domain in full, with the rest retrieved from reference TRBV2 and TRBJ2-5, is EPEVTQTPSHQVTQMGQEVILRCVPISNHLYFYWYRQILGQKVEFLVSFYNNEISEKSEIFDDQFSVERPDGSNFTLKIRSTKLEDSAMYFCASQGRHQETQYFGPGTRLLVL.

The chain recombines TRBV7-6 with TRBJ2-2; no firm D call. This CDR3 is 15 amino acids long. CDR1 SGHVS and CDR2 FNYEAQ come from the germline V gene. The V gene lost 2 bases and the J gene lost 2 bases, with 9 bases spanning the gap. CDR3 residues: CASSLQSANTGELFF. The CDR3 DNA reads TGTGCCAGCAGCTTACAGAGTGCCAACACCGGGGAGCTGTTTTTT.

V is TRBV4-1 and J is TRBJ1-2, with TRBD1 as a possible D gene (5 bases). This CDR3 contains 14 residues. V lost 0 bases to trimming and J lost 4 bases, with 9 bases between them. Germline CDR1 reads MGHRA; CDR2 reads YSYEKL. CDR3 sequence: CASSQESGSYGYTF. The CDR3 DNA follows: TGCGCCAGCAGCCAAGAATCAGGGAGCTATGGCTACACCTTC.

This chain joins TRBV3-1 (or the pseudogene TRBV3-2) and TRBJ1-4; D gene uncertain. The germline V gene encodes CDR1 LGHDT and CDR2 YNNKEL (reference sequence). The germline V and J ends were trimmed by 1 base and 4 bases, with 7 bases remaining between them. The length of the CDR3 is 14 residues. The CDR3 coding sequence is TGTGCCAGCAGCCAAGGATCCTATAATGAAAAACTGTTTTTT. Amino acid sequence: CASSQGSYNEKLFF.

This clone was recorded only once. This chain uses TRBV28 with TRBJ1-3; no firm D call. Germline V gives CDR1 MDHEN, CDR2 SYDVKM. The CDR3 extends over 16 amino acids. Trimming removed 6 bases at V and 2 bases at J, with 17 bases between. CDR3 amino acids: CASSPSGLRPGNTIYF. The CDR3 DNA follows: TGTGCCAGCAGCCCAAGCGGGCTCCGGCCTGGAAACACCATATATTTT.

J is TRBJ1-3 and V is TRBV5-1; the match to TRBD1 covers 9 bases. This CDR3 has 18 residues. Germline lookup yields CDR1 SGHRS and CDR2 YFSETQ. V was pared by 1 base and J by 0 bases, with 8 bases of the junction left unmatched. CDR3 coding DNA: TGCGCCAGCAGCTTGACTAGGACAGGGGATTCCTCTGGAAACACCATATATTTT. It codes for CASSLTRTGDSSGNTIYF.

The chain has TRBV11-1 and TRBJ2-1, with 15 bases identical to TRBD2. Germline V gene lookup returns CDR1 SGHAT and CDR2 FQDESV (reference sequence). CDR3 length: 15 residues. V shed 5 bases and J 9 bases; nucleotides not matched to a gene: 5. CDR3 sequence (DNA): TGTGCCAGCAGCCGGGGACTAGCGGGAGGAGGTGAGCAGTTCTTC. It specifies CASSRGLAGGGEQFF.

This clone was counted once. The gene calls are TRBV7-2 and TRBJ2-2; D is perhaps TRBD1 or TRBD2 (5 bases each). V lost 0 bases to trimming and J lost 1 base, with 18 bases between them. CDR1 is SGHTA, CDR2 FQGNSA, per germline. The CDR3 consists of 19 residues. Written as DNA, the CDR3 is TGTGCCAGCAGCTTAGCGCTTAAGGTGGGACGGAGGAACACCGGGGAGCTGTTTTTT. It yields the protein CASSLALKVGRRNTGELFF.

V is TRBV7-2 and J is TRBJ1-1; possible D gene TRBD1, 6 bases. The germline V gene has CDR1 SGHTA and CDR2 FQGNSA. The CDR3 totals 14 residues. V lost 3 bases, J lost 8 bases, and 16 bases lay in between. CDR3 sequence (DNA): TGTGCCAGCAGCTTGAGGAGACAGGCTTCGGAAGCTTTCTTT. Protein product: CASSLRRQASEAFF.

The V and J genes are TRBV27 and TRBJ1-4; TRBD1 matches 12 bases. The CDR3 has 16 amino acids. J gave up 5 bases and V 5 bases, and 6 bases lay outside the gene matches. Germline assignment: CDR1 MNHEY and CDR2 SMNVEV (reference sequence). In DNA form, the CDR3 reads TGTGCCAGCAGTAACTGGGACAGGGGGCCGAATGAAAAACTGTTTTTT. The encoded protein is CASSNWDRGPNEKLFF. Variable domain in full (rest from reference TRBV27 and TRBJ1-4): EAQVTQNPRYLITVTGKKLTVTCSQNMNHEYMSWYRQDPGLGLRQIYYSMNVEVTDKGDVPEGYKVSRKEKRNFPLILESPSPNQTSLYFCASSNWDRGPNEKLFFGSGTQLSVL.